This TCR beta chain was identified in a study of read filtering for tumor transcriptome and immune sequencing. Across the study: Among patients, some 17 were male and about 15 female, aged about 47 to 85 (mean about 70). TCR-mapped reads were about 3.5 to 10.27 million with IR-seq versus roughly 75 to 1,400 with RNA-seq.

At the time of active disease, bone marrow was collected from every patient. Per germline, CDR1 SGHTA and CDR2 FQGNSA. CDR3 length: 14 amino acids. Molecular barcoded adaptors covering alpha/delta and beta/gamma chains were used on approximately 400 ng RNA. TCRdb ran MiXCR on the reads and lists one entry per CDR3 protein. The sample includes about 130,000 distinct CDR3 sequences, around 13% of them seen just once. This clonotype was seen many times. Its antigen remains unknown. The junction and the germline gene differ at one end; a read error may be behind it. Whole-study findings and limits: Correlation between methods rose after single-read clonotypes were removed.

The chain carries TRBV7-2 and TRBJ1-1; tentative D call: TRBD1 (5 bases). The sequenced sample consisted of a population of CD138-negative cells sorted from bone marrow. The clonotype originates from a donor older than 35 with multiple myeloma. The DNA of the CDR3 is TGTGCCAGCACCTTAGGGGTTATGAACACTGAAGCTTTCTTT. Amino acid sequence: CASTLGVMNTEAFF.